One T cell receptor beta chain is described in this entry. Its specific antigen is unknown. No per-base quality is available; no much larger clone lies one base away. This entry is derived from a study of blood T cell repertoires in COVID-19 (dated by TCRdb to 2018 to 2020). For context, the study as a whole: The collaborator samples originated in the United States, Italy and Spain and spanned the acute and convalescent phases of COVID-19. The prospective study material was composed of cDNA or gDNA derived from T cells, B-cell-depleted T cells, or PBMCs. The dataset comprised deeply sampled blood TCRbeta repertoires from subjects exposed to, actively infected with, or recovered from COVID-19. The repertoires were released in a freely available public database meant as a resource for research on the immune response to SARS-CoV-2. The samples were drawn from two sources: the first 160 participants of the ongoing ImmuneRACE study, and 1,254 subjects contributed by 6 global collaborators. Sample metadata almost always included a de-identified subject ID, COVID-19 status, age in years and sex. HLA class I and class II types, where available, came from metadata supplied by the sample provider rather than from assay-based typing.

Taken from cysteine to phenylalanine, the CDR3 has 13 residues. The DNA shown is the 39-base CDR3, in frame from base 1. The CDR1 and CDR2 encoded by the germline V gene are SNHLY and FYNNEI. V has 8 bases trimmed and J has 5 bases trimmed; junction bases matching no gene number 9. The full study reports these points: How much clinical and demographic metadata was included differed by source and by participant, and the metadata was provided uncurated.

Each collaborating institution followed its own protocols to collect whole blood in K2EDTA tubes. For TCRbeta analysis, collaborator samples were shipped as frozen whole blood, as isolated PBMCs, or as DNA extracted from either sample type. TCRbeta CDR3 regions were amplified from genomic DNA by means of the immunoSEQ Assay, a bias-controlled multiplex PCR. Per the source publication's procedure: Nucleated cell counts per sample were estimated from amplification of reference gene primers within the assay. To quantify the absolute abundance of each unique TCRbeta CDR3 rearrangement, sequence reads were collapsed and filtered. For each sample, productive Simpson clonality was calculated as the square root of Simpson's diversity index across productive rearrangements. TCRdb took this table from immuneACCESS and kept in-frame rearrangements with V and J called. Such tables lack part of the clones; where checked against another copy, unresolved V genes explain under half of the gap, and the rest is unexplained. That table is the source of V, J and clone size, and D and trimming were worked out from the DNA. A total of over 200,000 clones appear in this sample, 88% of them only once. Less than 3.5% of the sample lies in the top ten.

This sequence originates from a woman aged 55-70 years with acute or convalescent COVID-19. The sample was peripheral blood. This chain joins TRBV2 to TRBJ2-7, with 7 bases in between that match TRBD2. The DNA sequence is TGTGCCAGCCGAGTTTCGGGAGGTAACGAGCAGTACTTC. This yields the protein CASRVSGGNEQYF.